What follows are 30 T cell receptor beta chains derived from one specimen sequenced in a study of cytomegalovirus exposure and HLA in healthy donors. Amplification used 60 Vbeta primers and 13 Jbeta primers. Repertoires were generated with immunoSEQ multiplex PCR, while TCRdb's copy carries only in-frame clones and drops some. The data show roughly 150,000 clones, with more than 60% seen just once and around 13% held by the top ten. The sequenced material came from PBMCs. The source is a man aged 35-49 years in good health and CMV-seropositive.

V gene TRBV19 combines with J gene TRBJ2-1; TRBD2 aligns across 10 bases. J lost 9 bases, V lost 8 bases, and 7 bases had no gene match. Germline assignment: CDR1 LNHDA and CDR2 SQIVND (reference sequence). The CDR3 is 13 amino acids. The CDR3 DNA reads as TGTGCCAGTCAGCGGGAGGGCCTTGGTGAGCAGTTCTTC. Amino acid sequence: CASQREGLGEQFF.

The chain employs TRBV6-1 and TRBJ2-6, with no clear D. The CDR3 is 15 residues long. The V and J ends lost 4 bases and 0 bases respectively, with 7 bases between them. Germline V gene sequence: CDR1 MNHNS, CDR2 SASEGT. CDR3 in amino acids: CASSASTSGANVLTF. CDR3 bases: TGTGCCAGCAGTGCCAGTACCTCTGGGGCCAACGTCCTGACTTTC.

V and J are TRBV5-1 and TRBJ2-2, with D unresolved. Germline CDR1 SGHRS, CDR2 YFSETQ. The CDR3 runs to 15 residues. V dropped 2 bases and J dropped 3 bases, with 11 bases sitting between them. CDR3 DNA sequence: TGCGCCAGCAGCTTAGGTCCTAGTGACACCGGGGAGCTGTTTTTT. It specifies CASSLGPSDTGELFF.

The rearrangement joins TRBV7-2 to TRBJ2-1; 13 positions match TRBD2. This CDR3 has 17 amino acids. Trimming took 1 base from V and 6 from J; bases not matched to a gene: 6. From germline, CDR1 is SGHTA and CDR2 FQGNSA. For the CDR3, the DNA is TGTGCCAGCAGCTTAGTCCCAGGACTAGCGGGAGCCAATGAGCAGTTCTTC. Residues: CASSLVPGLAGANEQFF.

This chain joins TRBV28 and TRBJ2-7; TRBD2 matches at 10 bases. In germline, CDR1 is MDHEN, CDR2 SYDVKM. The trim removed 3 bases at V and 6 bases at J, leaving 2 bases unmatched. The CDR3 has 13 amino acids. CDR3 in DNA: TGTGCCAGCAGTTTTCTAGCGGGAGTCGAGCAGTACTTC. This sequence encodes CASSFLAGVEQYF.

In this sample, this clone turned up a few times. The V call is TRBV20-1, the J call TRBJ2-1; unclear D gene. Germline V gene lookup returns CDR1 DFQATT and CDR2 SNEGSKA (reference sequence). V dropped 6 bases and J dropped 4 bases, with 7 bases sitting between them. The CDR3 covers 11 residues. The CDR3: CSANSYNEQFF. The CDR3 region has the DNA TGCAGTGCAAACTCGTACAATGAGCAGTTCTTC.

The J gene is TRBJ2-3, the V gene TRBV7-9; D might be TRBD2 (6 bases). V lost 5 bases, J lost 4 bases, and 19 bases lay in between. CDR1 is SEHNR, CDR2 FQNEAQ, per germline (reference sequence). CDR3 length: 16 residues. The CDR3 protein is CASSQGWRDSADTQYF. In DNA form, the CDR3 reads TGTGCCAGCAGCCAAGGGTGGCGGGATAGTGCAGATACGCAGTATTTT.

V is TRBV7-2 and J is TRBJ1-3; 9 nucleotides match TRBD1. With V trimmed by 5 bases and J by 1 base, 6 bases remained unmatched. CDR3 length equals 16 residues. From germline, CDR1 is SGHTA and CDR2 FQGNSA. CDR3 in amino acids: CASSRDRVKSGNTIYF. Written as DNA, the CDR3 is TGTGCCAGCAGCCGGGACAGGGTAAAGTCTGGAAACACCATATATTTT.

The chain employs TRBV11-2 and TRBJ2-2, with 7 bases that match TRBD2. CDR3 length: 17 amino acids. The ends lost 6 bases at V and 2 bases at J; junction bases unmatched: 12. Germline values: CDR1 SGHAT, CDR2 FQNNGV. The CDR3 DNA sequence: TGTGCCAGCAGTGGGAGGGCAGGAAACATTAACACCGGGGAGCTGTTTTTT. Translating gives CASSGRAGNINTGELFF.

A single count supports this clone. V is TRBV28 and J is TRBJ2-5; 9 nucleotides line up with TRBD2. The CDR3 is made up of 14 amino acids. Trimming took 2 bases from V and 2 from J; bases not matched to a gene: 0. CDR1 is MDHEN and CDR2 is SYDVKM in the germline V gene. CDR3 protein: CASSLAGGQETQYF. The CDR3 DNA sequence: TGTGCCAGCAGTTTAGCGGGAGGGCAAGAGACCCAGTACTTC.

CDR3 sequence reads: CASSLGTTGRPQHF. The CDR3 nucleotides read TGTGCCAGCAGCTTGGGCACCACAGGACGGCCCCAGCATTTT. J is TRBJ1-5 and V is TRBV5-6, with a possible D match to TRBD1 (5 bases). This CDR3 is 14 amino acids long. Trimming removed 0 bases at V and 9 bases at J, with 13 bases between. The V gene's germline CDR1 is SGHDT and CDR2 YYEEEE.

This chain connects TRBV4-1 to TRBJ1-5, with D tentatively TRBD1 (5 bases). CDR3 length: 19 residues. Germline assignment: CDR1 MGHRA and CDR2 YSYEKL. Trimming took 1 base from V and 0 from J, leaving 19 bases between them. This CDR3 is CASSQGYTTGFYSNQPQHF. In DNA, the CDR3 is TGCGCCAGCAGCCAAGGGTACACTACAGGTTTTTATAGCAATCAGCCCCAGCATTTT.

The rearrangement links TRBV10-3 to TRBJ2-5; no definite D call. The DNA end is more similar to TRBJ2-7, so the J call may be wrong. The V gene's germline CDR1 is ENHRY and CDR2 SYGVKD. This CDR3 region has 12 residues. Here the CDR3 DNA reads TGTGCCATCAGTGTTGGGCTCTACGAGCAGTACTTC. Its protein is CAISVGLYEQYF.

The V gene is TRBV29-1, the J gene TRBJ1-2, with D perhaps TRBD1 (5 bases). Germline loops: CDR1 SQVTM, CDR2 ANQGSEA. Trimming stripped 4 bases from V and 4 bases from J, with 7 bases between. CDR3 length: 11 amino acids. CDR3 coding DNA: TGCAGCGTTGTGGGGGGCTATGGCTACACCTTC. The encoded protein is CSVVGGYGYTF.

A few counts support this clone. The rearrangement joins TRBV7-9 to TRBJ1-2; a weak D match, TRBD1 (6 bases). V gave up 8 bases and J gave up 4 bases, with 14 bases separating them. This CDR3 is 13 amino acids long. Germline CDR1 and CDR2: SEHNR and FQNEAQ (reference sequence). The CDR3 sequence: CASLPGGLYGYTF. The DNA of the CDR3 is TGTGCCAGCCTTCCGGGGGGCCTCTATGGCTACACCTTC.

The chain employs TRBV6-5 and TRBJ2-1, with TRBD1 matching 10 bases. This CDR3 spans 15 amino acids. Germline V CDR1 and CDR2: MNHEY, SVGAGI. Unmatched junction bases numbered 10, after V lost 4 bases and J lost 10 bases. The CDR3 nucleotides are TGTGCCAGCAGTTCGAGTGGGACAGGGGTTGGGGAGCAGTTCTTC. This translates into CASSSSGTGVGEQFF.

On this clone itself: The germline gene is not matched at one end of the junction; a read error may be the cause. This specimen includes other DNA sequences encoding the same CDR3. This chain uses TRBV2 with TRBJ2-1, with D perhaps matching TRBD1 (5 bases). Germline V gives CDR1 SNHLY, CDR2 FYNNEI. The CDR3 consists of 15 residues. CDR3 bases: TGCGCCAGCAGCCGAGAAGGGGTCGGGTACAATGAGCAGTTCTTC. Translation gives CASSREGVGYNEQFF.

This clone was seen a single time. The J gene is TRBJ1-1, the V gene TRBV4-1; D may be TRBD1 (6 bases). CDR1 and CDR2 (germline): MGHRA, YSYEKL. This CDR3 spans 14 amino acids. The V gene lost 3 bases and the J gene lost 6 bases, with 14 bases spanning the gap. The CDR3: CASSHLTGIPEAFF. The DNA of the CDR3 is TGCGCCAGCAGCCACCTCACAGGGATCCCTGAAGCTTTCTTT.

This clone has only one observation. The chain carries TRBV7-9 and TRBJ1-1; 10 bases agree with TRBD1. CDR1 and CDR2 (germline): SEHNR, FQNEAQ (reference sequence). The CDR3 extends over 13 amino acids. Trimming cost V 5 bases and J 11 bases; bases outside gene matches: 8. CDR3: CASSRGTGEAAFF. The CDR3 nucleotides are TGTGCCAGCAGCCGCGGGACAGGGGAGGCGGCTTTCTTT.

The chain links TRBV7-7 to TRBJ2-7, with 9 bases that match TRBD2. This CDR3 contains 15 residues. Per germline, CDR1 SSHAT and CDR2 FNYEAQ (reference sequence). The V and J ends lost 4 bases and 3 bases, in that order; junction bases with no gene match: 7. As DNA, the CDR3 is TGTGCCAGCAGCTGTACCGGGACTAGCAACTACGAGCAGTACTTC. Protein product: CASSCTGTSNYEQYF. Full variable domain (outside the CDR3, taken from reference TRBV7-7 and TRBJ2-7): GAGVSQSPRYKVTKRGQDVTLRCDPISSHATLYWYQQALGQGPEFLTYFNYEAQPDKSGLPSDRFSAERPEGSISTLTIQRTEQRDSAMYRCASSCTGTSNYEQYFGPGTRLTVT.

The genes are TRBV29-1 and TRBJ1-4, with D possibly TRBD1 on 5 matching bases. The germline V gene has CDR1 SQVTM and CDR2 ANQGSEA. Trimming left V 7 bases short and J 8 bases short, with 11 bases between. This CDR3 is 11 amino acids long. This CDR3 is CSARRQEKLFF. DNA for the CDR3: TGCAGCGCCCGGAGACAGGAAAAACTGTTTTTT.

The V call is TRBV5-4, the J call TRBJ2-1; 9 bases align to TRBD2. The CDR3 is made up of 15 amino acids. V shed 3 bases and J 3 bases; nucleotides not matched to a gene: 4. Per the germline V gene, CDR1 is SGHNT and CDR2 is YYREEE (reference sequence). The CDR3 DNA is TGTGCCAGCAGCTCCGGGACTAGCAGCTACAATGAGCAGTTCTTC. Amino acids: CASSSGTSSYNEQFF.

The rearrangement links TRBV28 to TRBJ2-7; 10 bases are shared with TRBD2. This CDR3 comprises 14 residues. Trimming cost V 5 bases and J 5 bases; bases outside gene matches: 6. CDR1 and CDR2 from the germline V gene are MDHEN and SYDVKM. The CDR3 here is CASSPGLAKHEQYF. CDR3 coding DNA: TGTGCCAGCAGTCCGGGACTAGCGAAACACGAGCAGTACTTC.

For the CDR3, the DNA is TGTGCCAGCAGCTTAGCCCAGGGCAGCACAGATACGCAGTATTTT. Translating gives CASSLAQGSTDTQYF. The chain recombines TRBV7-9 with TRBJ2-3; a possible D gene is TRBD1 (5 bases). CDR1 and CDR2 from the germline V gene are SEHNR and FQNEAQ (reference sequence). V lost 0 bases and J lost 0, with 7 bases in between. The CDR3 runs to 15 residues.

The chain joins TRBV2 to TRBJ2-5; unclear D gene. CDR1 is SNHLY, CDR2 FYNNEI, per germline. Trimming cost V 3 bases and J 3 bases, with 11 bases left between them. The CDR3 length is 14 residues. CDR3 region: CASSEYRQKETQYF. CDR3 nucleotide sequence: TGTGCCAGCAGTGAGTACAGACAAAAAGAGACCCAGTACTTC.

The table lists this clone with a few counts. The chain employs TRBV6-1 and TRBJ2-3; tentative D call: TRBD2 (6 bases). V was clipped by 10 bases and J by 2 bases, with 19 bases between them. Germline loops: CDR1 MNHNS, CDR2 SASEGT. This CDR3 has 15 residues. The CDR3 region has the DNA TGTGCCACCACGACCGGGACTGGTAACACAGATACGCAGTATTTT. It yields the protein CATTTGTGNTDTQYF.

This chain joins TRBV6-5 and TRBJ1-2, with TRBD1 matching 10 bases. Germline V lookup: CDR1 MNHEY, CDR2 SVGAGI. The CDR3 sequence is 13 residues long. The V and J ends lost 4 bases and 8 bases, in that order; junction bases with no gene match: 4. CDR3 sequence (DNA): TGTGCCAGCAGTTTCCGGGACAGGGGAGGCTACACCTTC. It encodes CASSFRDRGGYTF.

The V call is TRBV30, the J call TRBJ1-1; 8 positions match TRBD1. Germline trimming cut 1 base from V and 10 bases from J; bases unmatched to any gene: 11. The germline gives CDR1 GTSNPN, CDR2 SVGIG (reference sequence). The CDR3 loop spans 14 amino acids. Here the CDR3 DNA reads TGTGCCTGGAGTGATCCAGGGGGCGCGGATTCAGCTTTCTTT. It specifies CAWSDPGGADSAFF.

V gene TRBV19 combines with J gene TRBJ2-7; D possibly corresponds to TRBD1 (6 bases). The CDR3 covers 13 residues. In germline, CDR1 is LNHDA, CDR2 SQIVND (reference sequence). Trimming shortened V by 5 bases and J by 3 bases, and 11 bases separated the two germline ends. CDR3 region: CASSYRVHYEQYF. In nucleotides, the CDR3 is TGTGCCAGTAGTTACAGGGTTCACTACGAGCAGTACTTC.

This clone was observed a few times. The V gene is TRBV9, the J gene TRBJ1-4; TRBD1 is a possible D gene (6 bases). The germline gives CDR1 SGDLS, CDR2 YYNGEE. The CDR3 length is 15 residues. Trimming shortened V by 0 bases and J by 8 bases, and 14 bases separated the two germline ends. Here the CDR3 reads CASSVALGADEKLFF. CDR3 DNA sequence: TGTGCCAGCAGCGTAGCTTTGGGGGCGGACGAAAAACTGTTTTTT.